This T cell receptor (beta chain) comes out of a study of cytomegalovirus exposure and HLA in healthy donors. Study summary: Around 77% of some 390 genotyped donors fell in the Caucasian-associated ancestry cluster. Study outcomes and limitations: Most TCR beta V segments were productive about 90% or about 30% of the time in an earlier analysis.

The germline V gene encodes CDR1 SGDLS and CDR2 YYNGEE. The CDR3 contains 16 residues. V was pared by 4 bases and J by 8 bases, with 13 bases of the junction left unmatched. PCR was performed using 60 Vbeta and 13 Jbeta primers. Original data processing: Later, 80 million or so unique TCR beta chains were counted in an analysis, and 8.5 million to 13 million of them were shared. Clones were sequenced by immunoSEQ multiplex PCR, and TCRdb holds only the in-frame ones, with some missing. V and J calls and clone size are given by that table; D and trimming were obtained from the DNA. The table includes more than 95,000 clones, roughly 82% detected once. Of note for this clone: Its antigen is undetermined.

While unrecorded immune exposures were likely, the donors were nominally healthy when sampled. The chain is built from TRBV9 and TRBJ2-2; the match to TRBD2 covers 8 bases. This sequence was found in a woman in her fifties or sixties in good health and CMV-seropositive. Sequenced: PBMCs. The CDR3 DNA is TGTGCCAGCAGCCCCCGGGCGCTAGCGGGTAGGGGGGAGCTGTTTTTT. Its translation is CASSPRALAGRGELFF.